These 23 T cell receptor beta chains originate from one sample sequenced in a study of cytomegalovirus exposure and HLA in healthy donors. TCRdb keeps only in-frame clones here, not all; method: immunoSEQ multiplex PCR. The sample lists some 170,000 clones; roughly 86% were seen once. The sequencing input was PBMCs. These receptors all stem from a man between 18 and 29 years old in good health and CMV-seropositive.

This chain uses TRBV7-6 with TRBJ2-1; 7 nucleotides line up with TRBD2. After removal of 4 bases from V and 6 bases from J, the junction contained 3 bases not matched to a gene. Germline V CDR1 and CDR2: SGHVS, FNYEAQ. This CDR3 has 13 residues. The CDR3 sequence: CASSSGLVNEQFF. CDR3 nucleotide sequence: TGTGCCAGCAGCTCCGGACTAGTCAATGAGCAGTTCTTC.

The gene calls are TRBV2 and TRBJ1-1; the D is unclear. This CDR3 contains 13 residues. CDR1 and CDR2 (germline): SNHLY, FYNNEI. V lost 11 bases, J lost 0 bases, and 13 bases lay in between. CDR3 amino acids: CAPRRKMNTEAFF. The CDR3 DNA sequence: TGTGCCCCGAGGCGGAAAATGAACACTGAAGCTTTCTTT.

The chain is built from TRBV6-5 and TRBJ2-7, with D possibly being TRBD1 (5 bases). The CDR3 extends over 13 amino acids. From germline, CDR1 is MNHEY and CDR2 SVGAGI. The V end lost 2 bases, the J end lost 5 bases, and 10 bases lay between the germline ends. CDR3 amino acids: CASSYAIGDEQYF. The CDR3 DNA is TGTGCCAGCAGTTACGCAATAGGGGACGAGCAGTACTTC.

The chain uses TRBV7-9 and TRBJ1-6; no firm D call. The germline gives CDR1 SEHNR, CDR2 FQNEAQ (reference sequence). The CDR3 is 12 amino acids. Trimming pared 1 base from V and 10 bases from J, leaving 5 bases between. The CDR3 bases are TGTGCCAGCAGCTTAGTAGAATCACCCCTCCACTTT. It translates to CASSLVESPLHF.

V gene TRBV6-6 combines with J gene TRBJ1-6, with D unresolved. Trimming stripped 4 bases from V and 9 bases from J, with 16 bases between. The length of the CDR3 is 15 residues. CDR1 is MNHNY and CDR2 is SVGAGI in the germline V gene (reference sequence). Here the CDR3 DNA reads TGTGCCAGCAGTTCCTCCTCGGTCCGAGGTTCACCCCTCCACTTT. This gives the protein CASSSSSVRGSPLHF.

The rearrangement uses TRBV6-5 and TRBJ2-5, with 9 nucleotides matching TRBD2. Unmatched junction bases numbered 0, after V lost 2 bases and J lost 5 bases. Germline V gene data show CDR1 as MNHEY and CDR2 as SVGAGI. This CDR3 contains 13 residues. DNA for the CDR3: TGTGCCAGCAGTTACGGACTAGCGGAGACCCAGTACTTC. Translated: CASSYGLAETQYF.

The V and J genes are TRBV9 and TRBJ2-3, with D tentatively TRBD1 (7 bases). Trimming shortened V by 5 bases and J by 0 bases, and 13 bases separated the two germline ends. The CDR3 runs to 15 residues. Germline-derived CDR1 and CDR2 are SGDLS and YYNGEE. The chain's CDR3 is CASSRQGGSTDTQYF. The CDR3 nucleotides are TGTGCCAGCAGTCGTCAGGGGGGCAGCACAGATACGCAGTATTTT.

The chain combines TRBV5-4 with TRBJ1-2, with D uncertain. Germline V lookup: CDR1 SGHNT, CDR2 YYREEE (reference sequence). There are 14 residues in the CDR3. Trimming removed 2 bases at V and 5 bases at J, with 13 bases between. CDR3 bases: TGTGCCAGCAGCTTTACCGCAGATAAGTATGGCTACACCTTC. This sequence encodes CASSFTADKYGYTF.

A single count supports this clone. The rearrangement joins TRBV20-1 to TRBJ1-1; the D gene is possibly TRBD1 (6 bases). The CDR3 has 10 amino acids. Germline V gene lookup returns CDR1 DFQATT and CDR2 SNEGSKA (reference sequence). The V end lost 4 bases, the J end lost 10 bases, and 10 bases lay between the germline ends. This CDR3 is CSAMGHGAFF. CDR3 DNA sequence: TGCAGTGCTATGGGACATGGAGCTTTCTTT.

The table lists this clone with a count of one. The chain has TRBV7-9 and TRBJ2-3; 7 bases fit TRBD1. The V gene end was trimmed by 4 bases and the J gene end by 3 bases; junction bases not matched to a gene: 10. CDR1 SEHNR and CDR2 FQNEAQ come from the germline V gene (reference sequence). This CDR3 region has 16 residues. The CDR3 bases are TGTGCCAGCAGCTACCCCCCGGGACAGATAACAGATACGCAGTATTTT. It specifies CASSYPPGQITDTQYF.

This clone has just a few counts. This chain uses TRBV9 with TRBJ1-2, with D possibly matching TRBD1 (6 bases). Germline loops: CDR1 SGDLS, CDR2 YYNGEE. The CDR3 contains 14 residues. The V end was cut by 3 bases, the J end by 4 bases, with 13 bases between. DNA for the CDR3: TGTGCCAGCAGCGCTCTAGGGGGAGTCTATGGCTACACCTTC. Encoded protein: CASSALGGVYGYTF. The variable domain in full, completed from reference TRBV9 and TRBJ1-2, reads DSGVTQTPKHLITATGQRVTLRCSPRSGDLSVYWYQQSLDQGLQFLIQYYNGEERAKGNILERFSAQQFPDLHSELNLSSLELGDSALYFCASSALGGVYGYTFGSGTRLTVV.

Concerning this clone: The junction differs from germline at one of its ends, possibly a read error. The chain is built from TRBV7-7 and TRBJ2-1; D is possibly TRBD2 (7 bases). Germline-derived CDR1 and CDR2 are SSHAT and FNYEAQ (reference sequence). This CDR3 comprises 16 residues. The chain's CDR3 is CASNSRGGHRYNEQFF. CDR3 nucleotides: TGTGCTAGCAACTCAAGGGGGGGTCACCGTTACAATGAGCAGTTCTTC.

This chain joins TRBV2 and TRBJ2-7; TRBD1 aligns across 7 bases. V trimming: 6 bases; J trimming: 0 bases; junction bases outside the gene matches: 2. The CDR3 is 13 amino acids. The germline V gene has CDR1 SNHLY and CDR2 FYNNEI. CDR3 protein: CASRGDSSYEQYF. In nucleotides, the CDR3 is TGTGCCAGCAGAGGGGACAGCTCCTACGAGCAGTACTTC.

The chain joins TRBV7-2 to TRBJ2-2; TRBD2 aligns across 11 bases. Germline V gene data show CDR1 as SGHTA and CDR2 as FQGNSA. Unmatched junction bases numbered 8, after V lost 5 bases and J lost 6 bases. The CDR3 covers 16 residues. The CDR3 sequence is CASSPLQLAGAGELFF. DNA for the CDR3: TGTGCCAGCAGCCCCCTTCAACTAGCGGGAGCCGGGGAGCTGTTTTTT.

The V and J genes are TRBV6-5 and TRBJ1-6; 7 bases fit TRBD1. Looked up from germline, CDR1 is MNHEY and CDR2 is SVGAGI. The CDR3 contains 14 residues. Unmatched junction bases numbered 2, after V lost 3 bases and J lost 6 bases. CDR3 amino acids: CASSYGQANSPLHF. Here the CDR3 DNA reads TGTGCCAGCAGTTATGGACAGGCTAATTCACCCCTCCACTTT.

V usage is TRBV5-1 and J usage is TRBJ2-2; 8 positions match TRBD1. The CDR3 runs 16 residues. CDR1 and CDR2 from the germline V gene are SGHRS and YFSETQ. Losses at the gene ends were 0 bases for V and 7 bases for J; bases not matched to a gene: 8. The CDR3 DNA reads TGCGCCAGCAGCTTGGAAGGACAGGGTCGAGGCGGGGAGCTGTTTTTT. Translating gives CASSLEGQGRGGELFF. Full variable domain (remainder filled in from reference TRBV5-1 and TRBJ2-2): KAGVTQTPRYLIKTRGQQVTLSCSPISGHRSVSWYQQTPGQGLQFLFEYFSETQRNKGNFPGRFSGRQFSNSRSEMNVSTLELGDSALYLCASSLEGQGRGGELFFGEGSRLTVL.

CDR3: CASSKDPGGNTEAFF. The CDR3 DNA reads as TGTGCCAGTAGTAAAGACCCAGGGGGGAACACTGAAGCTTTCTTT. This rearrangement joins TRBV19 to TRBJ1-1; 7 bases agree with TRBD1. CDR1 and CDR2 from the germline V gene are LNHDA and SQIVND (reference sequence). The length of the CDR3 is 15 residues. V lost 4 bases to trimming and J lost 1 base; unmatched junction nucleotides: 6.

This chain links TRBV27 with TRBJ2-1, with a weak D call TRBD2 (5 bases). CDR3 length equals 16 residues. Germline CDR1 and CDR2: MNHEY and SMNVEV (reference sequence). Deletions cut 4 bases from V and 5 bases from J, with 18 bases between. DNA of the CDR3: TGTGCCAGCAGTTCGCCGACAAGAGGGTCCCACAATGAGCAGTTCTTC. Residues: CASSSPTRGSHNEQFF.

For this clone: The sample contains more than one DNA sequence encoding this CDR3. The chain joins TRBV9 to TRBJ1-3, with D unclear. Germline V gene sequence: CDR1 SGDLS, CDR2 YYNGEE. The CDR3 loop spans 15 amino acids. Trimming removed 0 bases at V and 4 bases at J, with 11 bases between. This chain's CDR3 is CASSVVGGSGNTIYF. Written as DNA, the CDR3 is TGTGCCAGCAGCGTAGTAGGCGGATCAGGAAACACCATATATTTT.

This sequence joins TRBV5-1 and TRBJ1-1; 8 nucleotides match TRBD1. The CDR3 is made up of 14 amino acids. The trim removed 4 bases at V and 1 base at J, leaving 3 bases unmatched. Germline CDR1 is SGHRS and CDR2 is YFSETQ. CDR3 amino acids: CASSPGQENTEAFF. Here the CDR3 DNA reads TGCGCCAGCAGCCCGGGACAGGAGAACACTGAAGCTTTCTTT.

The V and J genes are TRBV28 and TRBJ1-5; no definite D call. Trimming cost V 6 bases and J 0 bases, with 15 bases left between them. The CDR3 extends over 16 amino acids. Germline lookup yields CDR1 MDHEN and CDR2 SYDVKM. CDR3: CASRVRHRYSNQPQHF. Written as DNA, the CDR3 is TGTGCCAGCAGAGTCAGGCATAGATATAGCAATCAGCCCCAGCATTTT.

V is TRBV6-5 and J is TRBJ2-1; possible D gene TRBD1, 5 bases. The V end was cut by 0 bases, the J end by 8 bases, with 8 bases between. This CDR3 has 13 residues. Germline V gene lookup returns CDR1 MNHEY and CDR2 SVGAGI. The CDR3 region is CASSYSMGHEQFF. In nucleotides, the CDR3 is TGTGCCAGCAGTTACTCGATGGGGCATGAGCAGTTCTTC.

The chain joins TRBV4-2 to TRBJ2-3; D unresolved. Trimming cost V 4 bases and J 0 bases, with 11 bases left between them. The CDR3 totals 15 residues. In germline, CDR1 is LGHNA, CDR2 YNFKEQ. Written as DNA, the CDR3 is TGTGCCAGCAGCCCCGGTGTCTTAAGCACAGATACGCAGTATTTT. Protein: CASSPGVLSTDTQYF.